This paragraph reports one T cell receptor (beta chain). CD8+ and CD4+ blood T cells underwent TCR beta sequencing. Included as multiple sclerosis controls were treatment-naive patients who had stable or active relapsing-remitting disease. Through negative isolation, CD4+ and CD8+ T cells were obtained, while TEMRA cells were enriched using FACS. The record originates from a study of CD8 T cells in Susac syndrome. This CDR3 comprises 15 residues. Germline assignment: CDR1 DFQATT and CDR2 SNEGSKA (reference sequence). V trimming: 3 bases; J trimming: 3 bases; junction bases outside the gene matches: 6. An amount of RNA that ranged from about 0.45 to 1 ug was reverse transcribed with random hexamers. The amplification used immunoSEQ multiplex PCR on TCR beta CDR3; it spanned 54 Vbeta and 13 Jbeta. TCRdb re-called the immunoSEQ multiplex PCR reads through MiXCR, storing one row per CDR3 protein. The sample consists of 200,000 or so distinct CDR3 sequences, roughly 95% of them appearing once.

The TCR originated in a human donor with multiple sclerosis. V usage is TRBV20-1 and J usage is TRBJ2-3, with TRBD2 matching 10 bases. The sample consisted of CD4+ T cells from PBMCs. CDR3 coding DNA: TGCAGTGCTAGGCAAAGCGGGGGGGGAACAGATACGCAGTATTTT. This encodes CSARQSGGGTDTQYF.